This is a list of T cell receptor beta chains from one sample in a study of PD-1 blockade in classical Hodgkin lymphoma. Sequencing was performed with immunoSEQ multiplex PCR; in TCRdb, only in-frame clones are kept and a portion is missing. The repertoire holds tens of thousands of clones, with approximately 80% as singletons. The sequenced sample was CD4+ T cells from blood, obtained before the fourth cycle of nivolumab. The source is a human donor with classical Hodgkin lymphoma. Both conserved end residues are part of each CDR3. D genes are given only for firm matches. Expanded clones get a size class; other rows say once, few or many, or leave the size out.

TRBV5-1	TRBJ1-2	14	.	TRBD1	CASSVGDSNYGYTF	TGCGCCAGCAGCGTTGGGGACAGTAACTATGGCTACACCTTC
TRBV11-3	TRBJ2-5	15	.	TRBD1	CASSLGTGVKETQYF	TGTGCCAGCAGCTTGGGGACAGGAGTGAAAGAGACCCAGTACTTC
TRBV19	TRBJ2-3	11	.	.	CASSIGDTQYF	TGTGCCAGTAGTATCGGGGATACGCAGTATTTT
TRBV4-1	TRBJ2-5	17	.	.	CASSQAPAGALQETQYF	TGCGCCAGCAGCCAAGCTCCGGCGGGGGCCCTCCAAGAGACCCAGTACTTC
TRBV5-1	TRBJ2-3	13	.	.	CASSLPEADTQYF	TGCGCCAGCAGCTTGCCAGAAGCAGATACGCAGTATTTT
TRBV6-5	TRBJ1-5	15	few	.	CASSYSIGGNQPQHF	TGTGCCAGCAGTTACTCGATAGGGGGAAATCAGCCCCAGCATTTT
TRBV30	TRBJ1-5	13	.	.	CAWNVGGDQPQHF	TGTGCCTGGAATGTAGGGGGAGATCAGCCCCAGCATTTT
TRBV30	TRBJ2-1	15	.	.	CAWSGTAKLYNEQFF	TGTGCCTGGAGTGGGACAGCGAAGCTTTACAATGAGCAGTTCTTC
TRBV7-9	TRBJ1-2	12	.	.	CASSPSGGGYTF	TGTGCCAGCAGCCCCTCGGGTGGTGGCTACACCTTC
TRBV19	TRBJ1-6	14	.	TRBD1	CASSGDRGNSPLHF	TGTGCCAGTAGTGGGGACAGGGGTAATTCACCCCTCCACTTT
TRBV6-5	TRBJ1-2	15	.	.	CASSCRNPAQCGYTF	TGTGCCAGCAGTTGCCGAAACCCCGCGCAGTGTGGCTACACCTTC
TRBV5-1	TRBJ2-7	13	.	TRBD2	CASSFGGVREQYF	TGCGCCAGCAGCTTTGGGGGGGTAAGGGAGCAGTACTTC
TRBV2	TRBJ2-5	11	.	.	CASSVKETQYF	TGTGCCAGCAGTGTTAAGGAGACCCAGTACTTC
TRBV5-1	TRBJ1-2	15	.	TRBD1	CASRQGPESNYGYTF	TGCGCCAGCAGACAGGGGCCGGAATCTAACTATGGCTACACCTTC
TRBV29-1	TRBJ2-2	13	.	TRBD2	CSVSGGETGELFF	TGCAGCGTAAGCGGGGGAGAGACCGGGGAGCTGTTTTTT
TRBV18	TRBJ2-3	13	.	.	CASSQGSWDTQYF	TGTGCCAGCTCCCAAGGGTCGTGGGATACGCAGTATTTT
TRBV7-9	TRBJ2-7	16	.	TRBD2	CASSLFAGGSVDEQYF	TGTGCCAGCAGCTTATTCGCGGGGGGATCCGTGGACGAGCAGTACTTC
TRBV5-1	TRBJ1-3	14	.	.	CASSAEVSGNTIYF	TGCGCCAGCAGCGCTGAGGTCTCTGGAAACACCATATATTTT
TRBV5-6	TRBJ1-1	14	.	.	CASSLTGLDTEAFF	TGTGCCAGCAGCTTGACAGGGTTGGACACTGAAGCTTTCTTT
TRBV5-1	TRBJ1-1	14	.	TRBD1	CASKTGTGNTEAFF	TGCGCCAGCAAAACCGGGACAGGGAACACTGAAGCTTTCTTT
TRBV5-1	TRBJ2-1	16	.	TRBD1	CASSPGSGGAANEQFF	TGCGCCAGCAGCCCAGGATCAGGGGGCGCGGCTAATGAGCAGTTCTTC
TRBV7-2	TRBJ2-1	14	.	.	CASSSTGTSNEQFF	TGTGCCAGCAGCTCGACAGGGACTAGCAATGAGCAGTTCTTC
TRBV4-2	TRBJ1-6	17	.	.	CASSRYVAGDYNSPLHF	TGTGCCAGCAGCCGGTACGTCGCAGGAGACTATAATTCACCCCTCCACTTT
TRBV27	TRBJ1-2	17	.	.	CASSLHGLGSTNYGYTF	TGTGCCAGCAGTTTACACGGGTTAGGGTCCACTAACTATGGCTACACCTTC
TRBV7-9	TRBJ2-3	14	.	.	CASSFNRDGDTQYF	TGTGCCAGCAGCTTTAACAGGGACGGAGATACGCAGTATTTT
TRBV2	TRBJ1-5	15	.	TRBD1	CASRRTGGSNQPQHF	TGTGCCAGCAGGAGGACAGGGGGTAGCAATCAGCCCCAGCATTTT
TRBV4-2	TRBJ1-5	14	few	.	CASSQDNWGQPQHF	TGTGCCAGCAGCCAAGATAATTGGGGTCAGCCCCAGCATTTT
TRBV5-1	TRBJ2-7	15	.	.	CASSLGGIRGGEQYF	TGCGCCAGCAGCTTGGGAGGGATCCGAGGGGGGGAGCAGTACTTC
TRBV7-8	TRBJ1-5	13	few	.	CASSLRTNQPQHF	TGTGCCAGCAGCCTACGGACCAATCAGCCCCAGCATTTT
TRBV18	TRBJ2-3	14	.	.	CASSSDSGTDTQYF	TGTGCCAGCTCATCAGACAGTGGGACAGATACGCAGTATTTT
TRBV7-9	TRBJ1-1	18	.	.	CASSLGSGQDRLNTEAFF	TGTGCCAGCAGCTTAGGGTCTGGGCAGGATCGGCTGAACACTGAAGCTTTCTTT
TRBV19	TRBJ2-6	16	once	.	CASSMQDISGANVLTF	TGTGCCAGTAGTATGCAGGATATCTCTGGGGCCAACGTCCTGACTTTC
TRBV27	TRBJ2-3	13	.	.	CASSPFTLDTQYF	TGTGCCAGCAGCCCGTTTACCCTCGATACGCAGTATTTT
TRBV7-7	TRBJ2-3	15	.	TRBD2	CASSSTSGRADTQYF	TGTGCCAGCAGCTCCACTAGCGGGCGCGCAGATACGCAGTATTTT
TRBV7-2	TRBJ1-1	16	.	.	CASSLAGGQGRTEAFF	TGTGCCAGCAGCTTAGCGGGCGGGCAGGGCCGCACTGAAGCTTTCTTT
TRBV28	TRBJ2-3	16	.	TRBD2	CASSRAGGPAPVTQYF	TGTGCCAGCAGTAGAGCGGGGGGCCCTGCTCCGGTCACGCAGTATTTT
TRBV5-6	TRBJ1-2	14	.	.	CASSSTDTNYGYTF	TGTGCCAGCAGCTCCACGGACACAAACTATGGCTACACCTTC
TRBV27	TRBJ2-7	16	once	TRBD2	CASSSWTSGKTYEQYF	TGTGCCAGCAGTTCATGGACTAGCGGTAAAACCTACGAGCAGTACTTC
TRBV5-1	TRBJ2-7	14	.	.	CASSLVQGSYEQYF	TGCGCCAGCAGTTTAGTACAGGGTTCCTACGAGCAGTACTTC
TRBV6-5	TRBJ1-5	15	.	TRBD1	CASSYGGQGTQPQHF	TGTGCCAGCAGTTACGGGGGACAGGGGACTCAGCCCCAGCATTTT
TRBV10-3	TRBJ2-5	17	.	TRBD2	CAISELASGGEQETQYF	TGTGCCATCAGTGAGCTGGCTAGCGGGGGGGAACAAGAGACCCAGTACTTC
TRBV2	TRBJ1-5	12	.	.	CASSEGGGPQHF	TGTGCCAGCAGTGAAGGGGGGGGACCCCAGCATTTT
TRBV28	TRBJ1-4	15	once	.	CASSFLGAANEKLFF	TGTGCCAGCAGTTTCTTGGGGGCGGCTAATGAAAAACTGTTTTTT
TRBV10-2	TRBJ1-1	17	.	TRBD1	CASSLTGGWQMNTEAFF	TGCGCCAGCAGTCTGACAGGGGGCTGGCAGATGAACACTGAAGCTTTCTTT
TRBV11-2	TRBJ2-3	14	.	.	CASSLDPGADTQYF	TGTGCCAGCAGCTTAGACCCAGGAGCAGATACGCAGTATTTT
TRBV5-1	TRBJ1-1	14	.	TRBD1	CASSPDRGRTEAFF	TGCGCCAGCAGCCCGGACAGGGGGCGGACTGAAGCTTTCTTT
TRBV5-1	TRBJ2-7	13	.	TRBD2	CASSSRGVYEQYF	TGCGCCAGCAGCTCTCGGGGGGTCTACGAGCAGTACTTC
TRBV19	TRBJ2-5	14	.	TRBD1	CASSFDRVQETQYF	TGTGCCAGTAGTTTCGACAGGGTTCAAGAGACCCAGTACTTC
TRBV2	TRBJ1-4	13	once	.	CASKRTLNEKLFF	TGTGCCAGCAAGAGGACCCTTAATGAAAAACTGTTTTTT